This T cell receptor (beta chain) was captured in a study of blood T cell repertoires in COVID-19. The junction had 3 bases not matched to a gene; V was cut back by 2 bases and J by 5 bases. Germline loops: CDR1 SGDLS, CDR2 YYNGEE. CDR3 length: 13 amino acids. Per the original data handling: Researchers report that nucleated cell counts were estimated from reference gene primer amplification. Clones were sequenced by immunoSEQ multiplex PCR, and TCRdb holds only the in-frame ones, with some missing. Clone size and V and J calls were adopted from that table, with D and trimming inferred from the DNA. The table includes approximately 150,000 clones, around 89% detected once.

The sample was peripheral blood. This rearrangement joins TRBV9 to TRBJ2-5, with 7 bases aligning to TRBD1. The origin of this receptor is a man between 18 and 29 years old with COVID-19, enrolled during active disease. The CDR3 region is CASSVMTGETQYF. CDR3 DNA sequence: TGTGCCAGCAGCGTGATGACAGGGGAGACCCAGTACTTC.